This T cell receptor beta chain was retrieved from a study of post-analysis software for immune sequencing data. At the level of the study: Disease courses included relapsing-remitting, secondary progressive and progressive-relapsing multiple sclerosis.

Unique molecular identifiers were built into the TCR beta cDNA libraries. T cells numbering about 0.95 to 11 million gave rise to roughly 550,000 cDNA molecules. MiXCR, run by TCRdb on the PCR reads, gives a single entry per CDR3 protein. The sample lists fewer than 550,000 distinct CDR3 sequences, around 34% seen once, with around 6% in the top ten. Study results and limitations: By F measure, strong co-clustering occurred among samples prepared in the same batch. Compared with controls, patients had more of about 5 TRBV segments, including TRBV5-6, TRBV5-1 and TRBV20-1. Among multiple sclerosis patients, normalized Chao1 diversity was significantly below that of controls.

Germline values: CDR1 SGHRS, CDR2 YFSETQ. The CDR3 is made up of 12 amino acids. Trimming took 4 bases from V and 3 from J, leaving 6 bases between them. Points on this clonotype: What it recognizes is unknown.

The clonotype comes from a girl between 2 and 17 years old with multiple sclerosis. Sequencing input: blood. The chain recombines TRBV5-1 with TRBJ2-3; D is undetermined. Here the CDR3 reads CASSDETDTQYF. CDR3 in DNA: TGCGCCAGCAGCGACGAGACAGATACGCAGTATTTT.